This T cell receptor (beta chain) was obtained from a study of OX40 agonist ivuxolimab in advanced cancers. This CDR3 is built from 14 residues. The germline gives CDR1 MNHEY, CDR2 SVGAGI. V was clipped by 6 bases and J by 1 base, with 12 bases between them. This table comes from immunoSEQ multiplex PCR, and its TCRdb copy is limited to in-frame clones, with some not included. The profile covers roughly 38,000 clones, with more than 85% appearing a single time and about 20% taken by the ten largest. This rearrangement joins TRBV6-5 to TRBJ2-5; a weak D match, TRBD1 (6 bases). The TCR comes from an adult with an advanced solid tumor such as melanoma, head and neck, liver or kidney cancer. The specimen comprised CD4+ or CD8+ T cells sorted from blood, sampled in a trial of the OX40 agonist ivuxolimab. The CDR3 DNA follows: TGTGCCAGCAGAACCGGGACACTCCAAGAGACCCAGTACTTC. It translates to CASRTGTLQETQYF.